This T cell receptor beta chain came from a study of blood T cell repertoires in COVID-19. Looking at the study overall: Acute and convalescent COVID-19 specimens originated in the United States, Italy and Spain. In each case, the material was cDNA or gDNA derived from T cells, B-cell-depleted T cells, or PBMCs.

Per the original methods: Reference gene primer amplification gave estimated nucleated cell counts. Using immunoSEQ multiplex PCR, the repertoire was profiled, and TCRdb retains in-frame clones only, with some absent. V and J calls and clone size are those listed in that table; D and trimming were worked out from the DNA. The sample includes 50,000 to 65,000 clones, approximately 86% of them seen just once. CDR1 MGHRA and CDR2 YSYEKL come from the germline V gene. The CDR3 has 17 residues. Trimming removed 2 bases from V and 0 bases from J; junction bases left unmatched: 7. Material for sequencing was peripheral blood. The V call is TRBV4-1, the J call TRBJ2-4; 7 bases are a match to TRBD2. This TCR came from a man over 45 with active COVID-19. DNA for the CDR3: TGCGCCAGCAGCCAACTCAACGGGGGGAAAGCCAAAAACATTCAGTACTTC. It specifies CASSQLNGGKAKNIQYF.